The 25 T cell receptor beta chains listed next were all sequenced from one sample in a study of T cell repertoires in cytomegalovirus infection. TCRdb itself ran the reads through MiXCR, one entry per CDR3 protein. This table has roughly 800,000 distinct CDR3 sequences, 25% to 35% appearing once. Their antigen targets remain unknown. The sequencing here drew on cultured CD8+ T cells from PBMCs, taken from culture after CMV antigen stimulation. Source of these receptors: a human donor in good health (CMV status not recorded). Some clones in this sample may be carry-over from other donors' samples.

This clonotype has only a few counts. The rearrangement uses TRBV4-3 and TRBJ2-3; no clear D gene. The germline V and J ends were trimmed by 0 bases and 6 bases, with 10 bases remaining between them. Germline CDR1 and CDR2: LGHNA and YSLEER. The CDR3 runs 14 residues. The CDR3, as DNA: TGCGCCAGCAGCCAAGATCGGGCCCAGGATACGCAGTATTTT. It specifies CASSQDRAQDTQYF.

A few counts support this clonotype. CDR3 protein: CASSELRWGTNEQFF. Written as DNA, the CDR3 is TGTGCCAGCAGTGAACTGAGGTGGGGAACGAATGAGCAGTTCTTC. This chain links TRBV6-5 with TRBJ2-1, with D unresolved. From germline, CDR1 is MNHEY and CDR2 SVGAGI. V was trimmed by 5 bases and J by 7 bases, leaving 18 bases between them. This CDR3 is built from 15 residues.

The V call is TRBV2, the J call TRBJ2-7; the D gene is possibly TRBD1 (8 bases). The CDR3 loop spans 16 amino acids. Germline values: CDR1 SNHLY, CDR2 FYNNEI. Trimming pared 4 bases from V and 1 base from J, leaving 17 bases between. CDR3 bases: TGTGCCAGCAGTGTAGGGGGGGACAGGACTTCCTACGAGCAGTACTTC. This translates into CASSVGGDRTSYEQYF.

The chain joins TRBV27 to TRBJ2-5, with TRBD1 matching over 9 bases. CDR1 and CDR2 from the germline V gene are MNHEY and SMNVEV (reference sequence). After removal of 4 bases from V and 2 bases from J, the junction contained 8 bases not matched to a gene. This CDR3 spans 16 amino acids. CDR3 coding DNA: TGTGCCAGCAGTTCAAAGGACAGGGGTTATCAAGAGACCCAGTACTTC. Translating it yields CASSSKDRGYQETQYF.

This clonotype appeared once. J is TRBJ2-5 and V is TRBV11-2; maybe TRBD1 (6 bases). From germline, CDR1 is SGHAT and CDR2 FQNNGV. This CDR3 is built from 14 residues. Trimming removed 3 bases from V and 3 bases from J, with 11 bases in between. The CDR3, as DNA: TGTGCCAGCAGCTTTTCCTACAGGGAAGAGACCCAGTACTTC. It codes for CASSFSYREETQYF.

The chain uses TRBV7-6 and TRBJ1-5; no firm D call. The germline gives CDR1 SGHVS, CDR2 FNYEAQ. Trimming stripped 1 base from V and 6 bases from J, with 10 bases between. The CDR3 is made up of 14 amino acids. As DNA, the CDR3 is TGTGCCAGCAGCTTAGATGTGGCTAGTCAGCCCCAGCATTTT. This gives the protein CASSLDVASQPQHF.

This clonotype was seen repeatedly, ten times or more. CDR3 nucleotide sequence: TGTGCCAGCAGTACCCTCCGGGGGCTAGAGACCCAGTACTTC. Protein: CASSTLRGLETQYF. This chain connects TRBV6-5 to TRBJ2-5; D assignment may be TRBD1 or TRBD2 (6 bases each). In germline, CDR1 is MNHEY, CDR2 SVGAGI. The V end was cut by 5 bases, the J end by 4 bases, with 14 bases between. There are 14 residues in the CDR3.

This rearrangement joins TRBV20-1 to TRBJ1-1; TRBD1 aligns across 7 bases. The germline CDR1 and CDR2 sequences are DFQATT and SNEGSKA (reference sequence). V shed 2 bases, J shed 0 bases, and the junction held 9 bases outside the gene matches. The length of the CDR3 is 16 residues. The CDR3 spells CSARKTGLGMNTEAFF. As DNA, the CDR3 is TGCAGTGCTAGAAAGACAGGGCTTGGAATGAACACTGAAGCTTTCTTT.

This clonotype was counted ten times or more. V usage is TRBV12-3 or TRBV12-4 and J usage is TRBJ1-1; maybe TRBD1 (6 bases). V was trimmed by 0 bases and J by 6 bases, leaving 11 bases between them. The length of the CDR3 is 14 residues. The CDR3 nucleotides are TGTGCCAGCAGTTTAGCGCTGGGGGGCCCTGAAGCTTTCTTT. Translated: CASSLALGGPEAFF.

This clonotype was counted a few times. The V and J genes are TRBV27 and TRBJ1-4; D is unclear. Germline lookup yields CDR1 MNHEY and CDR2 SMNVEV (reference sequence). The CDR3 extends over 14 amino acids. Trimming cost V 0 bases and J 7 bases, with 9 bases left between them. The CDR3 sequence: CASSLSSDPEKLFF. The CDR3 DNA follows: TGTGCCAGCAGTTTATCGTCCGACCCTGAAAAACTGTTTTTT. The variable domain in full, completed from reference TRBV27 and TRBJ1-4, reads EAQVTQNPRYLITVTGKKLTVTCSQNMNHEYMSWYRQDPGLGLRQIYYSMNVEVTDKGDVPEGYKVSRKEKRNFPLILESPSPNQTSLYFCASSLSSDPEKLFFGSGTQLSVL.

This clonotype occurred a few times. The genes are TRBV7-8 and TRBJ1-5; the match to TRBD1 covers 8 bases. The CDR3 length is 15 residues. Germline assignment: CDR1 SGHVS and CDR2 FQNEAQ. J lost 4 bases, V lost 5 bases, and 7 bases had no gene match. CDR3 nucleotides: TGTGCCAGCAGCGAGGACAGGGAAGGAAATCAGCCCCAGCATTTT. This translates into CASSEDREGNQPQHF. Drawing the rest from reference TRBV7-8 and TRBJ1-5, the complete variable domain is GAGVSQSPRYKVAKRGQDVALRCDPISGHVSLFWYQQALGQGPEFLTYFQNEAQLDKSGLPSDRFFAERPEGSVSTLKIQRTQQEDSAVYLCASSEDREGNQPQHFGDGTRLSIL.

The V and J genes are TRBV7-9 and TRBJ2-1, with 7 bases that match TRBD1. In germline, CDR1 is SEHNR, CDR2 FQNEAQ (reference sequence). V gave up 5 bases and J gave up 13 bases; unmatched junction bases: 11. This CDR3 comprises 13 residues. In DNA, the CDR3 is TGTGCCAGCAGCCCGGGACAGCTCCTCGAACAGTTCTTC. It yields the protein CASSPGQLLEQFF.

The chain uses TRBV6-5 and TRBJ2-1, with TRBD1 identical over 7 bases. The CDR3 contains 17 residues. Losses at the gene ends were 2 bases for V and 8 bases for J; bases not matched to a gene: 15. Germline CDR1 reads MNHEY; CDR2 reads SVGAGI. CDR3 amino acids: CASSYLSQGDLIYEQFF. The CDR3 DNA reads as TGTGCCAGCAGTTACCTAAGTCAGGGGGACCTCATCTATGAGCAGTTCTTC.

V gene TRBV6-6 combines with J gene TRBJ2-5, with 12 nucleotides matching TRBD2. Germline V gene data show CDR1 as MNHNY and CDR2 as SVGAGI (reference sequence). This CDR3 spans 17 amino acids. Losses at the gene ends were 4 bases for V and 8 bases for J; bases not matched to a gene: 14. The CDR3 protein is CASSFTRLAGAQYTQYF. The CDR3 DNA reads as TGTGCCAGCAGTTTTACTCGACTAGCGGGGGCCCAATACACCCAGTACTTC.

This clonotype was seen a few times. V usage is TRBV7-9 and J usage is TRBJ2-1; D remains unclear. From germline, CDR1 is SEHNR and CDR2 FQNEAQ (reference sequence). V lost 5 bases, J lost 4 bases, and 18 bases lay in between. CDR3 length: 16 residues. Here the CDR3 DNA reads TGTGCCAGCAGCCTCCCCGACGGGTACGGTTACAATGAGCAGTTCTTC. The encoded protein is CASSLPDGYGYNEQFF.

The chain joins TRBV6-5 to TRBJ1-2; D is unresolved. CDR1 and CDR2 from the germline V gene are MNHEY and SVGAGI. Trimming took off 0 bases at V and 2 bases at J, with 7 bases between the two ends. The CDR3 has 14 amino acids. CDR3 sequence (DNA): TGTGCCAGCAGTTACTCGAATTTAAACTATGGCTACACCTTC. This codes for CASSYSNLNYGYTF.

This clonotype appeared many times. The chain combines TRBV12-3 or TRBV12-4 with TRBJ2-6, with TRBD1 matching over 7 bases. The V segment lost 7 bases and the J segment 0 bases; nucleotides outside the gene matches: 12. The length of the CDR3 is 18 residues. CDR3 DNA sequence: TGTGCCAGCAAGGGCGCACAGGGGCACTACTCTGGGGCCAACGTCCTGACTTTC. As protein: CASKGAQGHYSGANVLTF.

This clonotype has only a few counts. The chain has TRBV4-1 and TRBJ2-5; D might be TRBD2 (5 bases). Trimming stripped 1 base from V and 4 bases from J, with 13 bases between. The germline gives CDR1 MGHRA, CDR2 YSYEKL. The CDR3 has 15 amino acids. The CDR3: CASSQGSTEGETQYF. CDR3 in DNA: TGCGCCAGCAGCCAAGGTTCGACCGAGGGAGAGACCCAGTACTTC.

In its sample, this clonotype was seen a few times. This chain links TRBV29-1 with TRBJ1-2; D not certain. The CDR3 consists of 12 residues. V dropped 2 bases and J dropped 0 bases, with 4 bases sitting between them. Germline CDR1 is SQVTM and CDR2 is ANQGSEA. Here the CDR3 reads CSVESTNYGYTF. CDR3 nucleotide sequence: TGCAGCGTTGAATCTACTAACTATGGCTACACCTTC.

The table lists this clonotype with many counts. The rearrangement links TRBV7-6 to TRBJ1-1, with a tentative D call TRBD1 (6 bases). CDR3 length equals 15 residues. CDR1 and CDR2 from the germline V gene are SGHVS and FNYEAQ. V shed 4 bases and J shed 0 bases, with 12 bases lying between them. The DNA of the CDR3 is TGTGCCAGCAGCTCGGGGGGACAATTGAACACTGAAGCTTTCTTT. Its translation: CASSSGGQLNTEAFF.

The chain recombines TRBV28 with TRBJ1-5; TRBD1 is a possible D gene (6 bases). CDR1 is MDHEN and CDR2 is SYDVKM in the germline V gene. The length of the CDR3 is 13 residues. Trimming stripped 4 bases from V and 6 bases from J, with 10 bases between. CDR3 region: CASSSQGFQPQHF. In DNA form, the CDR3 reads TGTGCCAGCAGTTCCCAGGGGTTTCAGCCCCAGCATTTT.

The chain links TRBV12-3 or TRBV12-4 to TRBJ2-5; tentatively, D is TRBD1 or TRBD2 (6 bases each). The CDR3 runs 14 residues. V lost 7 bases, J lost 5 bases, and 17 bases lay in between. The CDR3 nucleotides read TGTGCCAGCACCCGTCTTGGGGGGCCGGAGACCCAGTACTTC. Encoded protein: CASTRLGGPETQYF.

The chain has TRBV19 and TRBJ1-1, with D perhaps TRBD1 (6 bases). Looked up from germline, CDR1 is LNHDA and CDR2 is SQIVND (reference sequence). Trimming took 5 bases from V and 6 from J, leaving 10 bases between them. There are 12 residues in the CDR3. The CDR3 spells CASSQGFAEAFF. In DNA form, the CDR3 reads TGTGCCAGTAGTCAGGGGTTCGCTGAAGCTTTCTTT.

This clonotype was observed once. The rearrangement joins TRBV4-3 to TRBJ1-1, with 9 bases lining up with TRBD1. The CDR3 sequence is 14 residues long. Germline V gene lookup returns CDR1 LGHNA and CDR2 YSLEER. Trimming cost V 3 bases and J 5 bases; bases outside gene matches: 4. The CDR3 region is CASSQYRGRTEAFF. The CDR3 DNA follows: TGCGCCAGCAGCCAGTACAGGGGGCGAACTGAAGCTTTCTTT.

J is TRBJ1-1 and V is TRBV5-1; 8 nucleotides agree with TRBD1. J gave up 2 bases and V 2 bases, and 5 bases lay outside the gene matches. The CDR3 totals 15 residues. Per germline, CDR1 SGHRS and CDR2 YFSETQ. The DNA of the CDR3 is TGCGCCAGCAGCTTTCGGACAGGGTCCAACACTGAAGCTTTCTTT. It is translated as CASSFRTGSNTEAFF.